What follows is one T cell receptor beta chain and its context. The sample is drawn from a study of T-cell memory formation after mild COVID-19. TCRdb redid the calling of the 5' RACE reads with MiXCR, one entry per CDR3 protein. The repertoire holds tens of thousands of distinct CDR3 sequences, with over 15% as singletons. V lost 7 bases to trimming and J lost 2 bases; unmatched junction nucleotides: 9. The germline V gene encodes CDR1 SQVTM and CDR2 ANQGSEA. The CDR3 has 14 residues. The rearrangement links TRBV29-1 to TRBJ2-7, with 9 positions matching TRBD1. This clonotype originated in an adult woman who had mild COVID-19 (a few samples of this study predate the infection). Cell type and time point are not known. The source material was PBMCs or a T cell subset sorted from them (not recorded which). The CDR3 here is CSATGGIAAYEQYF. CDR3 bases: TGCAGCGCCACAGGGGGCATTGCGGCCTACGAGCAGTACTTC.